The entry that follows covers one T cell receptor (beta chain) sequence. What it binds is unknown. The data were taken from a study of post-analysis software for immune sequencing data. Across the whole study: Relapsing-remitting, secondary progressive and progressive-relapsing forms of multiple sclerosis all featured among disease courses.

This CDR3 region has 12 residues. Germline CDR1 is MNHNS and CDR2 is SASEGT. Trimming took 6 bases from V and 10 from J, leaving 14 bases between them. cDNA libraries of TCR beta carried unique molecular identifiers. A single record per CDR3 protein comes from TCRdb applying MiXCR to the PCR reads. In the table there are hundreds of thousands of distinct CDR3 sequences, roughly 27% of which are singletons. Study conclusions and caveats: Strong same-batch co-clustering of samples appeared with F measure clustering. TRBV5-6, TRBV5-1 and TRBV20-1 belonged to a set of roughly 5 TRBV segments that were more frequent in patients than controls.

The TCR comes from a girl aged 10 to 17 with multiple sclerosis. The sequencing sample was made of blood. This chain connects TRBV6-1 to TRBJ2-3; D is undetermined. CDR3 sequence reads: CASRDFWVAQYF. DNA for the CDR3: TGTGCCAGCAGGGATTTCTGGGTAGCGCAGTATTTT.